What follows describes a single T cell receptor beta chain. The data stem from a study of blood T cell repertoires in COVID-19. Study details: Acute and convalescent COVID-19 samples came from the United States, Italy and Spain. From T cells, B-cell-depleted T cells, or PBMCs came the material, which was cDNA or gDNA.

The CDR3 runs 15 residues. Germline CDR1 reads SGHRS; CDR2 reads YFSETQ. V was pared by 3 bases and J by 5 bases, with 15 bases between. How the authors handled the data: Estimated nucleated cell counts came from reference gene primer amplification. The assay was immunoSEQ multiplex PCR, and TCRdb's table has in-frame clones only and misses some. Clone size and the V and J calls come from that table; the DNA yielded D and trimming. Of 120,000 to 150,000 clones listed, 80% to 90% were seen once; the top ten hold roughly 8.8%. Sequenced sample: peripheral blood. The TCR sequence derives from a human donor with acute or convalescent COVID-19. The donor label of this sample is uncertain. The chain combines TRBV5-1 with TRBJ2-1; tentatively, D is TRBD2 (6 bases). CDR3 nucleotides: TGCGCCAGCAGCTGGGACTGGGTCTCAAACAATGAGCAGTTCTTC. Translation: CASSWDWVSNNEQFF.